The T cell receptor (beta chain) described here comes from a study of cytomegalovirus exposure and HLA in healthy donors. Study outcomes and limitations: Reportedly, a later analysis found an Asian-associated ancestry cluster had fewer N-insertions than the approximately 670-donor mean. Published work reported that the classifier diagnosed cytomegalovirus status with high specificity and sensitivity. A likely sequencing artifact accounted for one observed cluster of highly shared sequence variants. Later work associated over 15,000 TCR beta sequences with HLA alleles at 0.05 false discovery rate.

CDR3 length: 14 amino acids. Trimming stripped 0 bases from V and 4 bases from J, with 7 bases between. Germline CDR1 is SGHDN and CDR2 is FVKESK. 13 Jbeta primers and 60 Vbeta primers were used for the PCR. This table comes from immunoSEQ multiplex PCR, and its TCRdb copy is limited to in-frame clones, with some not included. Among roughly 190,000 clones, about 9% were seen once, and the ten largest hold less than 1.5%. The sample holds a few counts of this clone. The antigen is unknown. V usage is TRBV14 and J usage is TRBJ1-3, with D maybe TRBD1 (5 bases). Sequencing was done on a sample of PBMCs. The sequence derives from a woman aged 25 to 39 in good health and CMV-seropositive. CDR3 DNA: TGTGCCAGCAGCCAAGATCCAGGGGGAAACACCATATATTTT. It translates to CASSQDPGGNTIYF.